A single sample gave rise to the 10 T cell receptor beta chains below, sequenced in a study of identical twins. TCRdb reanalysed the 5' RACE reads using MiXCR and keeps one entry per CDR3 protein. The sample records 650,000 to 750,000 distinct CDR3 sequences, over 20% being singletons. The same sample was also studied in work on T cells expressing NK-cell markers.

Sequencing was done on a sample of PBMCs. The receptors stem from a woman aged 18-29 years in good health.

Written as DNA, the CDR3 is TGCAGTGCTCCTTCTAGCGGCCGCACAGATACGCAGTATTTT. The encoded protein is CSAPSSGRTDTQYF. The rearrangement joins TRBV20-1 to TRBJ2-3; TRBD2 agrees at 7 bases. The V segment lost 5 bases and the J segment 1 base; nucleotides outside the gene matches: 6. Germline assignment: CDR1 DFQATT and CDR2 SNEGSKA (reference sequence). This CDR3 is 14 amino acids long.

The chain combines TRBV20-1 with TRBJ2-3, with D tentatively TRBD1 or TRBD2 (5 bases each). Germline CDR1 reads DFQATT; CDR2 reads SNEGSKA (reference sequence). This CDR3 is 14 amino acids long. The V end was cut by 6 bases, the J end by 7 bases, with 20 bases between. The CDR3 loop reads CSAGDRRSAHTQYF. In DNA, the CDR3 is TGCAGTGCCGGGGACCGCCGGAGCGCACATACGCAGTATTTT.

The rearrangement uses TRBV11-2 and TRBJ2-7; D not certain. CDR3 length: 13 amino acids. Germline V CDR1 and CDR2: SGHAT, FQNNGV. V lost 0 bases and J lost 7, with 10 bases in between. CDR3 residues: CASSLDSGREQYF. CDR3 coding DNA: TGTGCCAGCAGCTTAGATTCAGGCCGGGAGCAGTACTTC.

The CDR3 loop is CASSLRQATDTQYF. DNA for the CDR3: TGTGCCAGCAGTTTACGGCAGGCCACAGATACGCAGTATTTT. V is TRBV12-3 or TRBV12-4 and J is TRBJ2-3; the D is unclear. Trimming shortened V by 2 bases and J by 2 bases, and 8 bases separated the two germline ends. The CDR3 has 14 residues.

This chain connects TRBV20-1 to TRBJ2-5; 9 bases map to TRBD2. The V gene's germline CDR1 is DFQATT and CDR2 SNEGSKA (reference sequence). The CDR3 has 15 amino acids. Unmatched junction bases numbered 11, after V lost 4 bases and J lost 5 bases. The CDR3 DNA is TGCAGTGCTAACACCCTCGAGCGGGAGGCTGAGACCCAGTACTTC. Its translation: CSANTLEREAETQYF.

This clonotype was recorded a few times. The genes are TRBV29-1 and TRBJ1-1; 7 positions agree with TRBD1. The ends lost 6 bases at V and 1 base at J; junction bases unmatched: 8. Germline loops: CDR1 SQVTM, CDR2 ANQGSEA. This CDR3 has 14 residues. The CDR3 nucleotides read TGCAGCGTGGTGGACAGGCTGTCGAACACTGAAGCTTTCTTT. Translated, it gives CSVVDRLSNTEAFF.

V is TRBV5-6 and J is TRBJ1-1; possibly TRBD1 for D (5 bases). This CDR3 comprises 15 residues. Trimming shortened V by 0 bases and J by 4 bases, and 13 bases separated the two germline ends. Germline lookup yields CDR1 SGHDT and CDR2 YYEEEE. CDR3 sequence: CASSLGKGPTTEAFF. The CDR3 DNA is TGTGCCAGCAGCTTGGGAAAGGGGCCGACCACTGAAGCTTTCTTT.

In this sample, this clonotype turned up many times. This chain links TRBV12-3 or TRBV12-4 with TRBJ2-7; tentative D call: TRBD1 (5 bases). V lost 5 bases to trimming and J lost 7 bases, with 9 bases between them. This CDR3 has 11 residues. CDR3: CASSLNREQYF. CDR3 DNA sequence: TGTGCCAGCAGTCTCAACAGGGAGCAGTACTTC.

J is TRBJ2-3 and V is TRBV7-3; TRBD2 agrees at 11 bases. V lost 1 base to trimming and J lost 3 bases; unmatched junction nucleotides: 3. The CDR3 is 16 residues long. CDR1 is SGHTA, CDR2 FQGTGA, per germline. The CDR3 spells CASSLRSSGGTDTQYF. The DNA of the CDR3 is TGTGCCAGCAGCTTAAGGTCTAGCGGGGGGACAGATACGCAGTATTTT.

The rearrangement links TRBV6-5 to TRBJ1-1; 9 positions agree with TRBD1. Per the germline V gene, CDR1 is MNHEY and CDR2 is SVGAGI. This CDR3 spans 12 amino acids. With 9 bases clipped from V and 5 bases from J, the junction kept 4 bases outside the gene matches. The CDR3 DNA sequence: TGTGCCAGTGGACAGGGGAGTACTGAAGCTTTCTTT. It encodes CASGQGSTEAFF.